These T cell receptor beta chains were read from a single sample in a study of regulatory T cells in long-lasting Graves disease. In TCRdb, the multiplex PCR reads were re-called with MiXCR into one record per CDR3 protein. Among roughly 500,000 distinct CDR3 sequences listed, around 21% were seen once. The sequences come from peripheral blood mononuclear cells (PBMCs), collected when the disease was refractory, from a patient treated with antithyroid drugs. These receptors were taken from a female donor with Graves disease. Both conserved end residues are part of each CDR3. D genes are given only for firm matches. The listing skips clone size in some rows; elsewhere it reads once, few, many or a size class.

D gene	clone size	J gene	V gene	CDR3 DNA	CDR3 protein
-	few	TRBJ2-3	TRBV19	TGTGCCACCCGGACAACGGGCACAGATACGCAGTATTTT	CATRTTGTDTQYF
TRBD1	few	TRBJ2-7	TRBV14	TGTGCCAGCAGCCAGGACAACAGGGGACGCGAGCAGTACTTC	CASSQDNRGREQYF
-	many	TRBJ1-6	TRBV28	TGTGCCAGCGTTACTTCTGGGGGCTCCTATAATTCACCCCTCCACTTT	CASVTSGGSYNSPLHF
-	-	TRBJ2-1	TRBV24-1	TGTGCCACCAGTGATTTGGGGAACGACGAGCAGTTCTTC	CATSDLGNDEQFF
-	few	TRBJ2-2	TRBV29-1	TGCAGCGTTCTATCAGCCACCGGGGAGCTGTTTTTT	CSVLSATGELFF
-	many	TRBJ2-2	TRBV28	TGTGCCAGCACGGTGCGGGACGCTCGAGGCACCGGGGAGCTGTTTTTT	CASTVRDARGTGELFF
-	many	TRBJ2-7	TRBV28	TGTGCCAGCAGTTTAGGGACGGAGAAGTACGAGCAGTACTTC	CASSLGTEKYEQYF
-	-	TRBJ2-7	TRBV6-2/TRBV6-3	TGTGCCAGCAGTTACTCGACTAGAGAGCAGTACTTC	CASSYSTREQYF
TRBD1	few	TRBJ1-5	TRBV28	TGTGCCAGCGAAAACGGACAGGGTTGGAGTCAGCCCCAGCATTTT	CASENGQGWSQPQHF
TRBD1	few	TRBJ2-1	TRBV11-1	TGTGCCAGCAGCTTAACCTCCGGGACAGGGCACAATGAGCAGTTCTTC	CASSLTSGTGHNEQFF
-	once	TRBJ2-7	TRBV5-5	TGCGCCAGCAGATATGGGAGCTCCTACGAGCAGTACTTC	CASRYGSSYEQYF
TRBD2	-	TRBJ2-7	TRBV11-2	TGTGCCAGCAGCTTCCCGACTAGCGGGAGAATCACCTACGAGCAGTACTTC	CASSFPTSGRITYEQYF
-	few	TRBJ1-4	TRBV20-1	TGCAGTGCTAGAGTCGAACAGGCTCCATATGAAAAACTGTTTTTT	CSARVEQAPYEKLFF
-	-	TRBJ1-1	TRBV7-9	TGTGCCAGCAGCTCCCAAGGGACGAACACTGAAGCTTTCTTT	CASSSQGTNTEAFF
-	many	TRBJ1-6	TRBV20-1	TGCAGTGCTAGCGGGACCGATTATAATTCACCCCTCCACTTT	CSASGTDYNSPLHF
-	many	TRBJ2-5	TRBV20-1	TGCAGTGCTAGAGTACGCACTTCACGGGAGACCCAGTACTTC	CSARVRTSRETQYF
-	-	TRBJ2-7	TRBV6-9	TGTGCCAGCAGTTACACAAGGTACGAGCAGTACTTC	CASSYTRYEQYF
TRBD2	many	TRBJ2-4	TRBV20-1	TGCAGTGCGAACCTAGCGGGTAAAGCCAAAAACATTCAGTACTTC	CSANLAGKAKNIQYF
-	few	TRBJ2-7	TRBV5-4	TGTGCCAGCAGCTTGGAGGTCCGGTCCCCCGAGCAGTACTTC	CASSLEVRSPEQYF
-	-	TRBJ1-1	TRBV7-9	TGTGCCAGCAGCCTTGGGGGACCCCTGGGCGGTAACACTGAAGCTTTCTTT	CASSLGGPLGGNTEAFF
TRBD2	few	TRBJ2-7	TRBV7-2	TGTGCCAGCAGCTCCTCTAGCGGGAGAGGTTACGAGCAGTACTTC	CASSSSSGRGYEQYF
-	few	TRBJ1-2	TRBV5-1	TGCGCCAGCAGCTACGGACTAACAGGGACCTATGGCTACACCTTC	CASSYGLTGTYGYTF
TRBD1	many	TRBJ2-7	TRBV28	TGTGCCAGCAGACCAACGGGACAGACCTCCTACGAGCAGTACTTC	CASRPTGQTSYEQYF
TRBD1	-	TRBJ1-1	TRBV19	TGTGCCAGTAGTATCGCAGGGGGGGACACTGAAGCTTTCTTT	CASSIAGGDTEAFF
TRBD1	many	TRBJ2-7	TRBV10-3	TGTGCCATTCGACAGGGTACCCACGAGCAGTACTTC	CAIRQGTHEQYF
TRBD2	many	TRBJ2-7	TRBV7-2	TGTGCCAGCAGTTCGACTAGCGGGATCTCCTACGAGCAGTACTTC	CASSSTSGISYEQYF